This is a list of T cell receptor beta chains from one sample in a study of shared clonotypes between healthy human individuals. Method: immunoSEQ multiplex PCR; TCRdb's copy keeps in-frame clones and lacks some. Here the sample spans approximately 2.5 million clones, approximately 92% being singletons. The sequenced sample consisted of naive CD4+ T cells sorted from blood. Every receptor here comes from a man younger than 35 in good health. CDR3s include the opening cysteine and the closing phenylalanine or tryptophan. The D gene is left open where the match is weak. Some rows mark clone size as missing; the rest say once, few, many or name a class of expanded clone.

J gene: TRBJ1-4
clone size: NA
D gene: TRBD1
V gene: TRBV7-2
CDR3 protein: CASSIGTGGGEKLFF
CDR3 DNA: TGTGCCAGCAGCATCGGGACAGGGGGCGGTGAAAAACTGTTTTTT

J gene: TRBJ2-3
clone size: NA
D gene: NA
V gene: TRBV9
CDR3 protein: CASSGFGGSTDTQYF
CDR3 DNA: TGTGCCAGCAGCGGTTTTGGAGGCTCCACAGATACGCAGTATTTT

J gene: TRBJ2-7
clone size: NA
D gene: TRBD2
V gene: TRBV30
CDR3 protein: CAWSVRAGAGNEQYF
CDR3 DNA: TGTGCCTGGAGTGTACGAGCGGGGGCAGGAAACGAGCAGTACTTC

J gene: TRBJ2-3
clone size: NA
D gene: NA
V gene: TRBV2
CDR3 protein: CASSARGRGDTQYF
CDR3 DNA: TGTGCCAGCAGTGCCCGGGGGCGAGGAGATACGCAGTATTTT

J gene: TRBJ2-7
clone size: NA
D gene: NA
V gene: TRBV4-3
CDR3 protein: CASSSSVGAWYEQYF
CDR3 DNA: TGCGCCAGCAGCTCTAGCGTCGGGGCTTGGTACGAGCAGTACTTC

J gene: TRBJ1-3
clone size: NA
D gene: NA
V gene: TRBV28
CDR3 protein: CASGGGAINSGNTIYF
CDR3 DNA: TGTGCCAGCGGGGGAGGGGCGATAAACTCTGGAAACACCATATATTTT

J gene: TRBJ2-7
clone size: NA
D gene: NA
V gene: TRBV29-1
CDR3 protein: CSAQGFKNNEQYF
CDR3 DNA: TGCAGCGCACAGGGATTTAAAAATAACGAGCAGTACTTC

J gene: TRBJ1-6
clone size: NA
D gene: TRBD1
V gene: TRBV30
CDR3 protein: CAWSDGDSGSPLHF
CDR3 DNA: TGTGCCTGGAGTGACGGGGACAGTGGTTCACCCCTCCACTTT

J gene: TRBJ1-1
clone size: NA
D gene: NA
V gene: TRBV4-3
CDR3 protein: CASSQEWRKNTEAFF
CDR3 DNA: TGCGCCAGCAGCCAAGAATGGCGGAAGAACACTGAAGCTTTCTTT

J gene: TRBJ1-2
clone size: once
D gene: NA
V gene: TRBV20-1
CDR3 protein: CSATGVGGYTF
CDR3 DNA: TGCAGTGCTACAGGGGTCGGGGGCTACACCTTC

J gene: TRBJ2-7
clone size: NA
D gene: NA
V gene: TRBV27
CDR3 protein: CASSRSGGGSSSYEQYF
CDR3 DNA: TGTGCCAGCAGCCGTTCCGGGGGTGGGAGTAGCTCCTACGAGCAGTACTTC

J gene: TRBJ2-5
clone size: NA
D gene: NA
V gene: TRBV18
CDR3 protein: CASSPGNQETQYF
CDR3 DNA: TGTGCCAGCTCACCGGGCAACCAAGAGACCCAGTACTTC

J gene: TRBJ1-5
clone size: NA
D gene: NA
V gene: TRBV5-4
CDR3 protein: CASSVAGRSNQPQHF
CDR3 DNA: TGTGCCAGCAGCGTGGCGGGGCGTAGCAATCAGCCCCAGCATTTT

J gene: TRBJ2-7
clone size: once
D gene: TRBD1
V gene: TRBV9
CDR3 protein: CASSGWDSNEQYF
CDR3 DNA: TGTGCCAGCAGCGGATGGGACAGCAACGAGCAGTACTTC

J gene: TRBJ1-3
clone size: NA
D gene: NA
V gene: TRBV7-2
CDR3 protein: CASSLAGSGGLRNTIYF
CDR3 DNA: TGTGCCAGCAGCTTAGCGGGAAGCGGGGGCTTGAGAAACACCATATATTTT

J gene: TRBJ1-1
clone size: NA
D gene: NA
V gene: TRBV30
CDR3 protein: CAWSQGYGNTEAFF
CDR3 DNA: TGTGCCTGGAGTCAGGGGTATGGGAACACTGAAGCTTTCTTT

J gene: TRBJ1-2
clone size: few
D gene: NA
V gene: TRBV18
CDR3 protein: CASQRSTREGDGYTF
CDR3 DNA: TGTGCCAGTCAGAGGTCGACCAGGGAAGGGGACGGCTACACCTTC

J gene: TRBJ2-3
clone size: NA
D gene: NA
V gene: TRBV7-2
CDR3 protein: CASSLVVSGSTDTQYF
CDR3 DNA: TGTGCCAGCAGCTTAGTTGTTAGCGGTAGCACAGATACGCAGTATTTT

J gene: TRBJ2-1
clone size: NA
D gene: TRBD2
V gene: TRBV7-2
CDR3 protein: CASSLVVPLRGSSYNEQFF
CDR3 DNA: TGTGCCAGCAGCTTAGTAGTGCCCCTACGCGGGAGTTCCTACAATGAGCAGTTCTTC

J gene: TRBJ1-1
clone size: NA
D gene: NA
V gene: TRBV2
CDR3 protein: CASSTQGLNTEAFF
CDR3 DNA: TGTGCCAGCAGCACACAGGGTTTGAACACTGAAGCTTTCTTT

J gene: TRBJ2-2
clone size: NA
D gene: NA
V gene: TRBV14
CDR3 protein: CASSQDPGVAGELFF
CDR3 DNA: TGTGCCAGCAGCCAAGACCCGGGAGTAGCCGGGGAGCTGTTTTTT

J gene: TRBJ1-4
clone size: NA
D gene: NA
V gene: TRBV28
CDR3 protein: CASSLWDGGNEKLFF
CDR3 DNA: TGTGCCAGCAGTCTTTGGGACGGGGGTAATGAAAAACTGTTTTTT

J gene: TRBJ1-2
clone size: once
D gene: NA
V gene: TRBV7-9
CDR3 protein: CASSLSIGQNYGYTF
CDR3 DNA: TGTGCCAGCAGCCTATCTATTGGACAGAACTATGGCTACACCTTC

J gene: TRBJ1-2
clone size: NA
D gene: NA
V gene: TRBV6-1
CDR3 protein: CASSARAGGYTF
CDR3 DNA: TGTGCCAGCAGTGCTAGGGCAGGAGGCTACACCTTC

J gene: TRBJ2-5
clone size: NA
D gene: NA
V gene: TRBV29-1
CDR3 protein: CSGGVGQETQYF
CDR3 DNA: TGCAGCGGGGGGGTCGGCCAAGAGACCCAGTACTTC

J gene: TRBJ2-6
clone size: NA
D gene: TRBD1
V gene: TRBV9
CDR3 protein: CASSVQDRGSGANVLTF
CDR3 DNA: TGTGCCAGCAGCGTCCAGGACAGGGGGTCGGGGGCCAACGTCCTGACTTTC

J gene: TRBJ2-2
clone size: NA
D gene: TRBD2
V gene: TRBV9
CDR3 protein: CASSVAPREPNTGELFF
CDR3 DNA: TGTGCCAGCAGCGTGGCCCCGCGGGAGCCGAACACCGGGGAGCTGTTTTTT

J gene: TRBJ2-1
clone size: NA
D gene: NA
V gene: TRBV2
CDR3 protein: CASSEDRGGYNEQFF
CDR3 DNA: TGTGCCAGCAGTGAAGACAGGGGAGGCTACAATGAGCAGTTCTTC

J gene: TRBJ1-1
clone size: NA
D gene: NA
V gene: TRBV5-1
CDR3 protein: CASRWGPSSEAFF
CDR3 DNA: TGCGCCAGCCGGTGGGGGCCTTCTTCTGAAGCTTTCTTT

J gene: TRBJ1-5
clone size: NA
D gene: NA
V gene: TRBV28
CDR3 protein: CASSLELSNQPQHF
CDR3 DNA: TGTGCCAGCAGTCTGGAACTTAGCAATCAGCCCCAGCATTTT

J gene: TRBJ2-3
clone size: NA
D gene: NA
V gene: TRBV18
CDR3 protein: CASSSGSGQTQYF
CDR3 DNA: TGTGCCAGCTCATCAGGATCGGGGCAGACGCAGTATTTT

J gene: TRBJ1-6
clone size: NA
D gene: NA
V gene: TRBV7-8
CDR3 protein: CASSLRGRGGSPLHF
CDR3 DNA: TGTGCCAGCAGCTTACGGGGGCGCGGTGGCTCACCCCTCCACTTT

J gene: TRBJ2-7
clone size: NA
D gene: NA
V gene: TRBV27
CDR3 protein: CASSPWAATYEQYF
CDR3 DNA: TGTGCCAGCAGCCCGTGGGCGGCGACCTACGAGCAGTACTTC

J gene: TRBJ1-2
clone size: NA
D gene: NA
V gene: TRBV30
CDR3 protein: CAWSEGYGYTF
CDR3 DNA: TGTGCCTGGAGTGAGGGGTATGGCTACACCTTC

J gene: TRBJ1-6
clone size: NA
D gene: NA
V gene: TRBV9
CDR3 protein: CASSPEYYSPLHF
CDR3 DNA: TGTGCCAGCAGCCCCGAATATTATTCACCCCTCCACTTT

J gene: TRBJ2-1
clone size: NA
D gene: NA
V gene: TRBV5-1
CDR3 protein: CASSLGLGRGVSYNEQFF
CDR3 DNA: TGCGCCAGCAGCCTCGGGTTAGGACGCGGAGTCTCCTACAATGAGCAGTTCTTC

J gene: TRBJ2-1
clone size: NA
D gene: NA
V gene: TRBV19
CDR3 protein: CASSIAGLVYNEQFF
CDR3 DNA: TGTGCCAGTAGTATAGCGGGACTGGTGTACAATGAGCAGTTCTTC

J gene: TRBJ2-3
clone size: once
D gene: NA
V gene: TRBV7-3
CDR3 protein: CASSSMGGPVDTQYF
CDR3 DNA: TGTGCCAGCAGCTCCATGGGGGGGCCCGTAGATACGCAGTATTTT

J gene: TRBJ2-5
clone size: NA
D gene: NA
V gene: TRBV6-1
CDR3 protein: CASGGGETQYF
CDR3 DNA: TGTGCCAGCGGGGGTGGAGAGACCCAGTACTTC

J gene: TRBJ2-5
clone size: once
D gene: TRBD2
V gene: TRBV5-6
CDR3 protein: CASSFRLAGGLQETQYF
CDR3 DNA: TGTGCCAGCAGCTTTCGACTAGCGGGAGGCTTACAAGAGACCCAGTACTTC

J gene: TRBJ2-5
clone size: once
D gene: NA
V gene: TRBV15
CDR3 protein: CATSRGNFGTFQETQYF
CDR3 DNA: TGTGCCACCAGCAGAGGTAACTTTGGGACATTCCAAGAGACCCAGTACTTC

J gene: TRBJ1-2
clone size: NA
D gene: TRBD1
V gene: TRBV10-3
CDR3 protein: CATDVGGKTGRGGYTF
CDR3 DNA: TGTGCCACTGACGTTGGGGGGAAGACAGGGAGAGGCGGCTACACCTTC

J gene: TRBJ1-5
clone size: NA
D gene: TRBD1
V gene: TRBV5-1
CDR3 protein: CASSRGDSNQPQHF
CDR3 DNA: TGCGCCAGCAGCCGGGGGGACAGTAATCAGCCCCAGCATTTT

J gene: TRBJ2-2
clone size: once
D gene: NA
V gene: TRBV6-1
CDR3 protein: CASSEGAGNTGELFF
CDR3 DNA: TGTGCCAGCAGTGAAGGGGCAGGGAACACCGGGGAGCTGTTTTTT

J gene: TRBJ1-2
clone size: NA
D gene: NA
V gene: TRBV19
CDR3 protein: CASSSRTEGYTF
CDR3 DNA: TGTGCCAGTAGTTCTCGGACGGAAGGCTACACCTTC

J gene: TRBJ1-1
clone size: NA
D gene: NA
V gene: TRBV5-1
CDR3 protein: CASSLGPRGRAGSTEAFF
CDR3 DNA: TGCGCCAGCAGCTTGGGCCCCAGGGGCAGGGCGGGAAGCACTGAAGCTTTCTTT

J gene: TRBJ2-7
clone size: NA
D gene: TRBD2
V gene: TRBV4-3
CDR3 protein: CASSQLLAGKDEQYF
CDR3 DNA: TGCGCCAGCAGCCAACTACTAGCGGGAAAGGACGAGCAGTACTTC

J gene: TRBJ2-3
clone size: NA
D gene: TRBD2
V gene: TRBV11-3
CDR3 protein: CASSVAFNATSGDTDTQYF
CDR3 DNA: TGTGCCAGCAGCGTAGCGTTTAATGCGACTAGCGGGGACACAGATACGCAGTATTTT

J gene: TRBJ2-1
clone size: NA
D gene: TRBD1
V gene: TRBV28
CDR3 protein: CASNTPGQGTNEQFF
CDR3 DNA: TGTGCCAGCAATACCCCGGGACAGGGGACAAATGAGCAGTTCTTC

J gene: TRBJ2-7
clone size: NA
D gene: TRBD2
V gene: TRBV19
CDR3 protein: CASSVLAEGFYEQYF
CDR3 DNA: TGTGCCAGTAGTGTACTAGCGGAGGGGTTCTACGAGCAGTACTTC

J gene: TRBJ2-7
clone size: NA
D gene: NA
V gene: TRBV25-1
CDR3 protein: CASSSGSYEQYF
CDR3 DNA: TGTGCCAGCAGTTCTGGGTCCTACGAGCAGTACTTC

J gene: TRBJ2-5
clone size: NA
D gene: NA
V gene: TRBV7-3
CDR3 protein: CASSLVPGVSETQYF
CDR3 DNA: TGTGCCAGCAGCTTAGTCCCCGGGGTTTCAGAGACCCAGTACTTC

J gene: TRBJ1-3
clone size: NA
D gene: TRBD1
V gene: TRBV5-6
CDR3 protein: CASSLGENRGSGNTIYF
CDR3 DNA: TGTGCCAGCAGCTTGGGAGAAAACAGGGGATCTGGAAACACCATATATTTT

J gene: TRBJ1-1
clone size: NA
D gene: NA
V gene: TRBV2
CDR3 protein: CASSERGPNTEAFF
CDR3 DNA: TGTGCCAGCAGTGAACGGGGACCCAACACTGAAGCTTTCTTT

J gene: TRBJ1-1
clone size: few
D gene: TRBD1
V gene: TRBV30
CDR3 protein: CAWSRDGRGTEAFF
CDR3 DNA: TGTGCCTGGAGTCGGGATGGCAGGGGGACTGAAGCTTTCTTT

J gene: TRBJ2-5
clone size: NA
D gene: TRBD2
V gene: TRBV2
CDR3 protein: CASSELRGDQETQYF
CDR3 DNA: TGTGCCAGCAGTGAGTTGCGGGGGGACCAAGAGACCCAGTACTTC